These 24 T cell receptor beta chains share one sample of origin, sequenced in a study of Graves' ophthalmopathy and Graves' hyperthyroidism listed by TCRdb under 2018. Sequencing instrument: Illumina HiSeq 2000. For repertoire sequencing, the TCR beta CDR3 regions were amplified from RNA transcripts. The first round of RT-PCR was done with HTBI primers and the Qiagen OneStep RT-PCR kit, and was followed by a second round of multiplex PCR, then size selection and purification. Through fastp at Q25 and MiXCR, TCRdb rebuilt clones from the public reads, retaining in-frame beta chains. CDR3 protein duplicates are merged, each entry listing the most common genes and DNA. Counted in this sample were 600,000 to 650,000 distinct CDR3 sequences; over 20% of them appeared once. Approximately 6.9% of the sample belongs to the ten largest clones. Sequencing used peripheral blood. The receptors were sampled from a woman under 30 with stable Graves' hyperthyroidism. Some clones in this sample may be carry-over from other donors' samples. Donor details come from another sample of the same person, matched by shared clones.

Written as DNA, the CDR3 is TGTGCCAGCAGTTCGTGGATGATCATGAACACTGAAGCTTTCTTT. Its translation is CASSSWMIMNTEAFF. The chain recombines TRBV12-3 or TRBV12-4 with TRBJ1-1; D gene ambiguous. The CDR3 covers 15 residues. Trimming removed 4 bases at V and 0 bases at J, with 12 bases between.

This clonotype was seen repeatedly, ten times or more. The chain is built from TRBV6-1 and TRBJ1-1, with D perhaps matching TRBD1 (6 bases). The length of the CDR3 is 12 residues. Germline lookup yields CDR1 MNHNS and CDR2 SASEGT. V was cut by 5 bases and J by 11 bases, with 15 bases left in between. CDR3: CASSTLTGLAFF. The CDR3 bases are TGTGCCAGCAGTACCTTGACAGGATTGGCTTTCTTT.

This clonotype was seen ten or more times. The V and J genes are TRBV6-1 and TRBJ2-7; TRBD2 matches at 13 bases. V lost 4 bases, J lost 4 bases, and 1 base stayed unmatched. The CDR3 totals 14 residues. Germline CDR1 is MNHNS and CDR2 is SASEGT. The CDR3 bases are TGTGCCAGCAGTGGGACTAGCGGGGGATACGAGCAGTACTTC. It yields the protein CASSGTSGGYEQYF.

In this sample, this clonotype turned up many times. This may arise from a read error, as a much more abundant clone is one base away. The CDR3 region is CASRGSNQPPHF. The CDR3 bases are TGTGCCAGCAGGGGAAGCAATCAGCCCCCGCATTTT. The chain combines TRBV2 with TRBJ1-5; unclear D gene. In germline, CDR1 is SNHLY, CDR2 FYNNEI. The length of the CDR3 is 12 residues.

In its sample, this clonotype was seen many times. The genes are TRBV9 and TRBJ1-2; maybe TRBD1 (6 bases). The ends were cut back, 0 bases at V and 1 base at J, with 22 bases in the middle. The CDR3 totals 19 residues. CDR1 and CDR2 (germline): SGDLS, YYNGEE. The CDR3 here is CASSVALGSTGRDNYGYTF. The DNA for the CDR3 is TGTGCCAGCAGCGTAGCTTTGGGCTCGACAGGTCGGGATAACTATGGCTACACCTTC.

The V gene is TRBV10-2, the J gene TRBJ1-2; the D gene is possibly TRBD1 (6 bases). Between the trimmed V and J ends, which lost 0 bases and 8 bases, there was a span of 16 bases. Germline CDR1 is WSHSY and CDR2 is SAAADI. CDR3 length equals 15 residues. As DNA, the CDR3 is TGCGCCAGCAGTGAGTCGGGCAGGGCCCAGGGGGGCTACACCTTC. As protein: CASSESGRAQGGYTF.

The sample holds a few counts of this clonotype. V and J are TRBV11-1 and TRBJ1-1; D gene ambiguous. The CDR3 spans 16 residues. Germline assignment: CDR1 SGHAT and CDR2 FQDESV (reference sequence). Trimming took 7 bases from V and 5 from J, leaving 23 bases between them. CDR3 nucleotide sequence: TGTGCCAGCACCGAAACCACGGAGGTATCTTCGACTGAAGCTTTCTTT. Residues: CASTETTEVSSTEAFF.

This clonotype was seen ten or more times. V and J are TRBV11-2 and TRBJ1-1; 8 bases are shared with TRBD1. Germline lookup yields CDR1 SGHAT and CDR2 FQNNGV. V lost 0 bases, J lost 5 bases, and 5 bases stayed unmatched. The CDR3 has 15 residues. The CDR3 region is CASSLEPWTGTEAFF. CDR3 DNA: TGTGCCAGCAGCTTAGAGCCCTGGACAGGGACTGAAGCTTTCTTT.

The chain employs TRBV20-1 and TRBJ2-7; 7 bases line up with TRBD2. V lost 6 bases to trimming and J lost 0 bases; unmatched junction nucleotides: 5. CDR1 and CDR2 (germline): DFQATT, SNEGSKA (reference sequence). CDR3 length: 13 residues. The CDR3 loop is CSAPRGSSYEQYF. The CDR3 DNA reads as TGCAGTGCCCCGCGGGGGTCCTCCTACGAGCAGTACTTC.

This clonotype was found many times. The chain joins TRBV2 to TRBJ1-5; the match to TRBD1 covers 7 bases. Per germline, CDR1 SNHLY and CDR2 FYNNEI. V was pared by 4 bases and J by 6 bases, with 9 bases of the junction left unmatched. This CDR3 contains 15 residues. DNA of the CDR3: TGTGCCAGCAGTGCCGGGACAGCGGTTAGTCAGCCCCAGCATTTT. Translation: CASSAGTAVSQPQHF.

This sequence joins TRBV11-2 and TRBJ1-2; weak D call: TRBD1 (5 bases). The CDR3 contains 15 residues. Germline V gene lookup returns CDR1 SGHAT and CDR2 FQNNGV. V was trimmed by 2 bases and J by 5 bases, leaving 15 bases between them. CDR3 nucleotide sequence: TGTGCCAGCAGCTTATACTCCGGGACGGGGTATGGCTACACCTTC. Protein: CASSLYSGTGYGYTF.

Comments on this clonotype: This clone may be a read error of a much larger clone one base away. V gene TRBV6-1 combines with J gene TRBJ1-1; the D gene is possibly TRBD1 (6 bases). Germline assignment: CDR1 MNHNS and CDR2 SASEGT. This CDR3 spans 14 amino acids. Trimming cost V 11 bases and J 4 bases, with 20 bases left between them. This CDR3 is CACCDRLGATEAFF. As DNA, the CDR3 is TGTGCCTGCTGTGATAGACTGGGGGCCACTGAAGCTTTCTTT.

The V call is TRBV12-3 or TRBV12-4, the J call TRBJ1-1; TRBD1 agrees at 7 bases. The CDR3 runs to 14 residues. V shed 3 bases, J shed 4 bases, and the junction held 5 bases outside the gene matches. The CDR3 sequence: CASSFQGGGTEAFF. The CDR3 DNA reads TGTGCCAGCAGTTTTCAAGGGGGCGGCACTGAAGCTTTCTTT.

The DNA of the CDR3 is TGCAGTGCTAGACCGTGGGGTGGCTACACCTTC. This codes for CSARPWGGYTF. The chain joins TRBV20-1 to TRBJ1-2; the D is unclear. CDR3 length equals 11 residues. Per germline, CDR1 DFQATT and CDR2 SNEGSKA (reference sequence). V gave up 2 bases and J gave up 7 bases, with 8 bases separating them.

The rearrangement uses TRBV6-1 and TRBJ2-2; tentative D call: TRBD1 (5 bases). This CDR3 contains 16 residues. Trimming removed 0 bases from V and 5 bases from J, with 13 bases in between. Per germline, CDR1 MNHNS and CDR2 SASEGT. CDR3 in amino acids: CASSEAGPGWTGELFF. In nucleotides, the CDR3 is TGTGCCAGCAGTGAAGCGGGCCCAGGGTGGACCGGGGAGCTGTTTTTT.

In its sample, this clonotype was seen many times. This chain links TRBV5-1 with TRBJ1-3, with no clear D. The germline V gene encodes CDR1 SGHRS and CDR2 YFSETQ. The CDR3 runs 14 residues. V was clipped by 0 bases and J by 11 bases, with 15 bases between them. The CDR3 sequence: CASSLVASAQSIYF. CDR3 sequence (DNA): TGCGCCAGCAGCTTGGTTGCTTCAGCCCAGTCCATATATTTT.

This clonotype was picked up a small number of times. As DNA, the CDR3 is TGTGCCAGCAGCCAGCGACCGAGCCCGGGGGCTTTCTTT. This sequence encodes CASSQRPSPGAFF. The genes are TRBV3-1 and TRBJ1-1; D remains ambiguous. The length of the CDR3 is 13 residues. Germline V CDR1 and CDR2: LGHDT, YNNKEL (reference sequence). V lost 3 bases and J 11 bases, leaving 16 bases between the germline ends. The full variable domain, with the rest looked up from reference TRBV3-1 and TRBJ1-1, is DTAVSQTPKYLVTQMGNDKSIKCEQNLGHDTMYWYKQDSKKFLKIMFSYNNKELIINETVPNRFSPKSPDKAHLNLHINSLELGDSAVYFCASSQRPSPGAFFGQGTRLTVV.

The chain joins TRBV7-9 to TRBJ2-5; D is unclear. Germline V gives CDR1 SEHNR, CDR2 FQNEAQ (reference sequence). V was pared by 1 base and J by 2 bases, with 5 bases between. The CDR3 runs 13 residues. CDR3 in amino acids: CASSLEEQETQYF. CDR3 nucleotides: TGTGCCAGCAGCTTAGAGGAACAAGAGACCCAGTACTTC.

At least ten counts were recorded for this clonotype. The gene calls are TRBV7-2 and TRBJ2-5; D unresolved. Deletions cut 3 bases from V and 4 bases from J, with 9 bases between. Germline V CDR1 and CDR2: SGHTA, FQGNSA. The CDR3 runs 13 residues. The CDR3 reads CASSLIHSETQYF. CDR3 bases: TGTGCCAGCAGCTTGATTCACTCAGAGACCCAGTACTTC.

This clonotype came up many times. A junction boundary mismatches the germline segment, possibly from a read error. The chain recombines TRBV2 with TRBJ2-5; 10 bases map to TRBD1. Germline assignment: CDR1 SNHLY and CDR2 FYNNEI. The CDR3 runs 14 residues. The CDR3 spells CTSSGTGAKQTQYF. In DNA form, the CDR3 reads TGTACCAGCAGTGGGACAGGGGCAAAGCAGACCCAGTACTTC.

V usage is TRBV27 and J usage is TRBJ2-7; 10 positions match TRBD1. Looked up from germline, CDR1 is MNHEY and CDR2 is SMNVEV (reference sequence). After removal of 2 bases from V and 4 bases from J, the junction contained 5 bases not matched to a gene. The CDR3 sequence is 15 residues long. The CDR3 DNA follows: TGTGCCAGCAGTTTACCGGACAGGGGGAGTTACGAGCAGTACTTC. This translates into CASSLPDRGSYEQYF.

The gene calls are TRBV19 and TRBJ1-5, with D maybe TRBD1 (6 bases). The CDR3 sequence is 12 residues long. Trimming took 6 bases from V and 9 from J, leaving 12 bases between them. Germline-derived CDR1 and CDR2 are LNHDA and SQIVND (reference sequence). CDR3 in amino acids: CASSDTGRPQHF. For the CDR3, the DNA is TGTGCCAGTAGCGACACAGGGCGGCCCCAGCATTTT.

This clonotype came up a few times. CDR3 loop: CASSLTGHPSYEQYF. The DNA of the CDR3 is TGTGCCAGCAGCTTAACGGGGCACCCCTCCTACGAGCAGTACTTC. This chain joins TRBV7-3 and TRBJ2-7, with D maybe TRBD1 (5 bases). V was shortened by 0 bases and J by 0 bases, with 9 bases between the two germline ends. This CDR3 contains 15 residues. The germline gives CDR1 SGHTA, CDR2 FQGTGA.

The chain combines TRBV6-1 with TRBJ2-7; tentative D call: TRBD2 (6 bases). V dropped 6 bases and J dropped 6 bases, with 15 bases sitting between them. CDR1 and CDR2 (germline): MNHNS, SASEGT. This CDR3 spans 13 amino acids. The CDR3 DNA follows: TGTGCCAGCAGCCCCCAGGCGGAGGGCGAGCAGTACTTC. Translation gives CASSPQAEGEQYF.